This paragraph covers one TCR beta chain sequence. This entry belongs to a study of blood T cell repertoires in COVID-19. About the study: Material from acute and convalescent COVID-19 was sourced from the United States, Italy and Spain. PBMCs, B-cell-depleted T cells, or T cells provided the cDNA or gDNA that made up the material.

The junction had 10 bases not matched to a gene; V was cut back by 5 bases and J by 4 bases. The CDR3 sequence is 15 residues long. Germline V gene lookup returns CDR1 SGHAT and CDR2 FQNNGV. Original processing notes: Reference gene primer amplification in the assay estimated nucleated cell counts. Assay: immunoSEQ multiplex PCR; the TCRdb copy retains only in-frame clones and omits some. The V and J calls and clone size were taken over from that table, and D and trimming were inferred from the DNA. The sample shows about 70,000 clones, around nine tenths of them seen only once. This sequence was found in a woman aged 18-29 years with acute or convalescent COVID-19. The V gene is TRBV11-2, the J gene TRBJ2-7; 8 bases align to TRBD1. Sequencing was done on a sample of peripheral blood. The CDR3 sequence is CASSATGTGRYEQYF. The DNA of the CDR3 is TGTGCCAGCAGCGCAACCGGGACAGGTCGTTACGAGCAGTACTTC.